What follows is one T cell receptor (beta chain) and its context. This sample is drawn from a study of blood T cells in healthy people across ages. V lost 5 bases and J lost 6; bases outside the gene matches: 6. Germline V gene data show CDR1 as SEHNR and CDR2 as FQNEAQ (reference sequence). The CDR3 consists of 15 residues. For the second PCR, which ran for about 6 to 11 cycles, a sample-barcoded 5' primer and a J-beta primer mix were used. One entry per CDR3 protein results from TCRdb running MiXCR on the 5' RACE reads. The repertoire holds some 1.5 million distinct CDR3 sequences, with about 28% as singletons.

The receptor's source is a woman in her 30s in good health. The rearrangement uses TRBV7-9 and TRBJ1-5, with 11 bases matching TRBD1. Sequencing used blood. CDR3 sequence reads: CASSPGQGVAQPQHF. The DNA of the CDR3 is TGTGCCAGCAGCCCGGGACAGGGGGTGGCTCAGCCCCAGCATTTT.